This T cell receptor beta chain was sequenced in a study of CD8 T cells in Susac syndrome. TCR beta sequences were obtained from blood CD8+ and CD4+ T cells. Study outcomes and limitations: It was acknowledged by the study that relatively few individuals were included in its TCR sequencing and HLA analysis.

Trimming removed 0 bases at V and 10 bases at J, with 11 bases between. This CDR3 region has 13 residues. Germline CDR1 MNHEY, CDR2 SMNVEV (reference sequence). On this clonotype itself: The antigen remains undetermined.

A quantity of about 0.45 to 1 ug RNA underwent reverse transcription using random hexamers. Coverage of TCR beta CDR3 amplification by immunoSEQ multiplex PCR extended to 54 Vbeta and 13 Jbeta. TCRdb processed the immunoSEQ multiplex PCR reads anew with MiXCR; each CDR3 protein has one entry. The sample carries approximately 300,000 distinct CDR3 sequences, 75% to 90% recorded once. The chain combines TRBV27 with TRBJ2-3, with D possibly TRBD1 on 6 matching bases. The TCR sequence derives from a human donor with multiple sclerosis. Sequencing was performed on CD8+ T cells from PBMCs. CDR3 protein: CASSLSNRAAQYF. CDR3 nucleotide sequence: TGTGCCAGCAGTTTATCGAACAGGGCAGCGCAGTATTTT.